Sequencing of this TCR beta chain was carried out in a study of molecular identifiers for immune sequencing clone quantification. TCRdb used MiXCR to reprocess the PCR reads, holding one entry per CDR3 protein. Among about 510,000 distinct CDR3 sequences, over 20% were seen once, and the ten largest hold approximately 0.84%. The CDR3 spans 14 residues. V was clipped by 0 bases and J by 10 bases, with 16 bases between them. From germline, CDR1 is DFQATT and CDR2 SNEGSKA (reference sequence). The TCR originated in a human donor in good health. Some libraries in this study had Jurkat cell RNA spiked in. The chain employs TRBV20-1 and TRBJ1-5, with D perhaps matching TRBD1 (5 bases). Sequences were obtained from naive CD8+ T cells from blood, with Jurkat cell RNA spiked in. The subset denotes: FACS-sorted CD8+CD4-CCR7+CD45RA+ naive T cells. CDR3 protein: CSARDTWEGKPQHF. Written as DNA, the CDR3 is TGCAGTGCTAGAGATACGTGGGAGGGGAAACCCCAGCATTTT.